This T cell receptor (beta chain) was captured in a study of response to subunit inactivated influenza vaccine. The study's findings and limits: Authors suggested each seasonal influenza vaccination recruits few new T cells.

From the RT-PCR reads, TCRdb called clonotypes with MiXCR, one entry per CDR3 protein. The sample gives roughly 700,000 distinct CDR3 sequences, approximately 15% of which show up once; roughly 6.4% is in the top ten. To note about this clonotype: Its specificity is unknown.

V lost 9 bases and J lost 1, with 22 bases in between. Germline-derived CDR1 and CDR2 are SNHLY and FYNNEI. The CDR3 covers 16 residues. The V and J genes are TRBV2 and TRBJ2-7; possibly TRBD2 for D (5 bases). This specimen was PBMCs from blood, taken 14 to 15 days before vaccination. This clonotype was sampled from a man in his fifties or sixties who received an inactivated influenza vaccine. CDR3 residues: CASFSRRGPSSYEQYF. The DNA of the CDR3 is TGTGCCAGTTTCAGTCGGCGAGGGCCCTCTTCCTACGAGCAGTACTTC.